Listed here is a single TCR beta chain. What it recognizes is unknown. This CDR3 is 16 amino acids long. The V gene lost 5 bases and the J gene lost 0 bases, with 13 bases spanning the gap. In germline, CDR1 is LNHDA, CDR2 SQIVND (reference sequence). 13 Jbeta primers and 60 Vbeta primers were used for the PCR. The table came from immunoSEQ multiplex PCR; TCRdb's copy has only in-frame clones and leaves some out. The table records under 150,000 clones, 85% to 90% of them present only once. Sampled while nominally healthy, donors likely had unrecorded immune exposures. These data belong to a study of cytomegalovirus exposure and HLA in healthy donors. Study-wide results and limits: A link between a missense DCLRE1C variant and TCR beta V- and J-gene trimming emerged from a later analysis. Cytomegalovirus association was listed for approximately 150 TCR beta chains. In a later analysis, the majority of CMV-associated beta chains seemingly showed HLA restriction.

Sequenced: PBMCs. The receptor's source is a woman aged 25 to 39 in good health and CMV-seronegative. This chain joins TRBV19 and TRBJ1-4; TRBD1 is a possible D gene (5 bases). Here the CDR3 reads CASSHTGRATNEKLFF. The CDR3 DNA reads as TGTGCCAGTAGTCACACAGGAAGGGCAACTAATGAAAAACTGTTTTTT.